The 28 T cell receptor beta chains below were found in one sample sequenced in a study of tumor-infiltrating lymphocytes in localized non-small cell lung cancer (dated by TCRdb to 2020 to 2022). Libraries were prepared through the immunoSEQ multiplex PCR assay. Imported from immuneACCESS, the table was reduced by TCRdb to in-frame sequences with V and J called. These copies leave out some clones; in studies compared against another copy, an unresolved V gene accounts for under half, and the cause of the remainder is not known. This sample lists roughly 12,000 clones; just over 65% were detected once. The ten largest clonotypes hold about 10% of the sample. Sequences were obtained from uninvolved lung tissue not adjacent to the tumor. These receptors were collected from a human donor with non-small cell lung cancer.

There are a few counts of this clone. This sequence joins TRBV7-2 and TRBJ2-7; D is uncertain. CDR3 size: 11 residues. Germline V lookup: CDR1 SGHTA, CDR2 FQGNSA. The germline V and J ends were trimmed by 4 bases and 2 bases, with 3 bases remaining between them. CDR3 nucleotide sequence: TGTGCCAGCAGCTCCGCCTACGAGCAGTACTTC. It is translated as CASSSAYEQYF. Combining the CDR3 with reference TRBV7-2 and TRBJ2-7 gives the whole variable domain GAGVSQSPSNKVTEKGKDVELRCDPISGHTALYWYRQSLGQGLEFLIYFQGNSAPDKSGLPSDRFSAERTGGSVSTLTIQRTQQEDSAVYLCASSSAYEQYFGPGTRLTVT.

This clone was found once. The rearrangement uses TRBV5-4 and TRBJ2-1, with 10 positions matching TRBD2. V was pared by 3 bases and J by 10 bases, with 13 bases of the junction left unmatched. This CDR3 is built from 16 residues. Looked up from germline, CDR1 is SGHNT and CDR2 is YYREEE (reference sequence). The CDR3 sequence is CASSSGLAEGVWEQFF. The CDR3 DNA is TGTGCCAGCAGCTCTGGACTAGCGGAGGGGGTCTGGGAGCAGTTCTTC.

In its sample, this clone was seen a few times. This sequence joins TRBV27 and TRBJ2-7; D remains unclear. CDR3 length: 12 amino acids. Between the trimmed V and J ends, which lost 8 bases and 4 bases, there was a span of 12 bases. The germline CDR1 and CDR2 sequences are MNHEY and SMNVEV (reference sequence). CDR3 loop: CASFSASYEQYF. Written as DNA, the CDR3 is TGTGCCAGCTTTTCGGCTAGTTACGAGCAGTACTTC.

The CDR3 DNA is TGTGCCAGCAGCTTTAGCGGGAGGGGGTCAGATACGCAGTATTTT. As protein: CASSFSGRGSDTQYF. The chain is built from TRBV9 and TRBJ2-3; 11 nucleotides line up with TRBD2. This CDR3 contains 15 residues. The germline V gene has CDR1 SGDLS and CDR2 YYNGEE. Losses at the gene ends were 4 bases for V and 4 bases for J; bases not matched to a gene: 5.

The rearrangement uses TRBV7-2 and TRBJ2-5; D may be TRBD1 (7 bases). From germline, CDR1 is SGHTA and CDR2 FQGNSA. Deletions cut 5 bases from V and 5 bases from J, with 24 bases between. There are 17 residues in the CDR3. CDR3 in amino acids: CASSRGLGGGVGETQYF. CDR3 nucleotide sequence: TGTGCCAGCAGCCGGGGTCTCGGAGGGGGCGTCGGGGAGACCCAGTACTTC.

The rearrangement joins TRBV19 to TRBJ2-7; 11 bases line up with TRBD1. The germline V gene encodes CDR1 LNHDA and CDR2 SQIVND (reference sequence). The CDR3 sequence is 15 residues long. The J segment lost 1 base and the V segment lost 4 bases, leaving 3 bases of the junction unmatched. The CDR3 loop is CASSTGTGGSYEQYF. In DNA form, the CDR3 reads TGTGCCAGTAGTACCGGGACAGGGGGTTCCTACGAGCAGTACTTC.

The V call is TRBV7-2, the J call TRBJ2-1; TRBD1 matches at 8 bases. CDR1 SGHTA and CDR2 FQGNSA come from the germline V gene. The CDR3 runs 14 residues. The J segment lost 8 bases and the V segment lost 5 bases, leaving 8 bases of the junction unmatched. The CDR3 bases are TGTGCCAGCAGCCCGAGACAGGGGAGTTATGAGCAGTTCTTC. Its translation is CASSPRQGSYEQFF. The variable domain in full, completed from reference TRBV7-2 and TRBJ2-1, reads GAGVSQSPSNKVTEKGKDVELRCDPISGHTALYWYRQSLGQGLEFLIYFQGNSAPDKSGLPSDRFSAERTGGSVSTLTIQRTQQEDSAVYLCASSPRQGSYEQFFGPGTRLTVL.

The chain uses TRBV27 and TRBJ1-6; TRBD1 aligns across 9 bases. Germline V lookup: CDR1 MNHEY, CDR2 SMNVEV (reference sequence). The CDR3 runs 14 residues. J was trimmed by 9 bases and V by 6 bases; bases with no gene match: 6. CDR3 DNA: TGTGCCAGCAGCCCGGGACAGGGCGCTTCACCCCTCCACTTT. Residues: CASSPGQGASPLHF.

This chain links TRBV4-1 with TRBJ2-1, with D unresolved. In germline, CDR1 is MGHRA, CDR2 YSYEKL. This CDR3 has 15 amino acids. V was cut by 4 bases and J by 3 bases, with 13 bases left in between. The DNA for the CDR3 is TGCGCCAGCAGCCGCGGAACTACAAACTACAATGAGCAGTTCTTC. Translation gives CASSRGTTNYNEQFF.

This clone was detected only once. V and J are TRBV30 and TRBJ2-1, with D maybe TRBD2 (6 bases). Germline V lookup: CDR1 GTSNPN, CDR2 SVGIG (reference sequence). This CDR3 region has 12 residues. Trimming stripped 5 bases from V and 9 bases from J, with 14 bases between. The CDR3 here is CAWGPGGSEQFF. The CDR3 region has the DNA TGTGCCTGGGGCCCAGGAGGGAGTGAGCAGTTCTTC.

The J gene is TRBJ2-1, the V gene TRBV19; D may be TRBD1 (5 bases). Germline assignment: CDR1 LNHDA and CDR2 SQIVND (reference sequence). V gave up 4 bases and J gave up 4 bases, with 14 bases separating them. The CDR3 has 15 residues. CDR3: CASSRYRLLYNEQFF. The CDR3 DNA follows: TGTGCCAGTAGTAGGTACAGGCTTCTTTACAATGAGCAGTTCTTC.

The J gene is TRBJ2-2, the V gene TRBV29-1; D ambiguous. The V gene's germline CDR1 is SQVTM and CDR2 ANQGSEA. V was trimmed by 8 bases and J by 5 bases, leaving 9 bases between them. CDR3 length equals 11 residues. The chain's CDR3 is CSIRRTGELFF. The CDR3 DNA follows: TGCAGCATAAGACGTACCGGGGAGCTGTTTTTT.

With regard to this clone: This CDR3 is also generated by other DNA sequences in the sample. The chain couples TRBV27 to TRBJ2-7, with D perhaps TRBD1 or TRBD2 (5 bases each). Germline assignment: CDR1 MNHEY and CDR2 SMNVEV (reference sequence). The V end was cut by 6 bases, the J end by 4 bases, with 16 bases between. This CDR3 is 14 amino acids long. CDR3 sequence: CASRLTGPTYEQYF. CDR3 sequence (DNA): TGTGCCAGCAGACTAACGGGACCGACATACGAGCAGTACTTC.

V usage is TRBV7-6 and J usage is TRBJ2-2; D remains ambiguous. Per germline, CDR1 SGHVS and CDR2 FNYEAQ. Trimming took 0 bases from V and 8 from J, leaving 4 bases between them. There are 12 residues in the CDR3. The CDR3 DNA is TGTGCCAGCAGCTTAGCAAGGGGGGAGCTGTTTTTT. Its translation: CASSLARGELFF. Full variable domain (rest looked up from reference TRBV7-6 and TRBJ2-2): GAGVSQSPRYKVTKRGQDVALRCDPISGHVSLYWYRQALGQGPEFLTYFNYEAQQDKSGLPNDRFSAERPEGSISTLTIQRTEQRDSAMYRCASSLARGELFFGEGSRLTVL.

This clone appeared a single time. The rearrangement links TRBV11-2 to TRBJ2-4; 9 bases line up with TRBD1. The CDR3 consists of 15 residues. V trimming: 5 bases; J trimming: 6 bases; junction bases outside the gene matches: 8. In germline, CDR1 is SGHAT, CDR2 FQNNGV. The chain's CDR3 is CASSAAGTGRNIQYF. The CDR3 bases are TGTGCCAGCAGCGCTGCCGGGACAGGGAGAAACATTCAGTACTTC.

CDR3 nucleotides: TGTGCCAGCAGTGGGGGGGGCCCGGAGGTTTTTGGGGAGACCCAGTACTTC. This codes for CASSGGGPEVFGETQYF. The chain employs TRBV6-1 and TRBJ2-5, with D perhaps TRBD2 (7 bases). The CDR3 has 17 amino acids. The germline V gene has CDR1 MNHNS and CDR2 SASEGT. V was cut by 4 bases and J by 5 bases, with 23 bases left in between.

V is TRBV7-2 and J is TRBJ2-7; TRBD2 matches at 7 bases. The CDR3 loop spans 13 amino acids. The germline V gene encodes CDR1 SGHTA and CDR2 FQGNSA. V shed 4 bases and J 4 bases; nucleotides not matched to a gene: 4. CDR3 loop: CASSWGGLYEQYF. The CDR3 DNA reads TGTGCCAGCAGCTGGGGAGGGTTGTACGAGCAGTACTTC.

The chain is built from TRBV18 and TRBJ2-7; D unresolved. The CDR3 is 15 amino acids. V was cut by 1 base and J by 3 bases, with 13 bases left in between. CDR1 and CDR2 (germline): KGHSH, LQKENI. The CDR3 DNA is TGTGCCAGCTCACCACGGAGAGTCGAATTCTACGAGCAGTACTTC. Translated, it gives CASSPRRVEFYEQYF.

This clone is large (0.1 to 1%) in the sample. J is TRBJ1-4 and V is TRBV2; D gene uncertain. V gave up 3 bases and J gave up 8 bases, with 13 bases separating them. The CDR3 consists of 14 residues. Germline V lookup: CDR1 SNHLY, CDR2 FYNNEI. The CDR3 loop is CASSEDVPSEKLFF. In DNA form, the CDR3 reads TGTGCCAGCAGTGAGGACGTACCATCCGAAAAACTGTTTTTT. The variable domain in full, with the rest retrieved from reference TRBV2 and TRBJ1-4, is EPEVTQTPSHQVTQMGQEVILRCVPISNHLYFYWYRQILGQKVEFLVSFYNNEISEKSEIFDDQFSVERPDGSNFTLKIRSTKLEDSAMYFCASSEDVPSEKLFFGSGTQLSVL.

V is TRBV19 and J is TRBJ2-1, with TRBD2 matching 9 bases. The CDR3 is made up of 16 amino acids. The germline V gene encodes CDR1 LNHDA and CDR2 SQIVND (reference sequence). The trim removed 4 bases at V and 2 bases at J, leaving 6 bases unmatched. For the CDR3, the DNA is TGTGCCAGTAGTAGCCGGGCTAGCGGGGCCTACAATGAGCAGTTCTTC. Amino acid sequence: CASSSRASGAYNEQFF.

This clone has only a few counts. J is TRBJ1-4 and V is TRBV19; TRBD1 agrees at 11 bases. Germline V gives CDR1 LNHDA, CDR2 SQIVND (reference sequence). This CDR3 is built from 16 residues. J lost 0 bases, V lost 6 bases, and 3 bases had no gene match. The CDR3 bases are TGTGCCAGTAGGGACAGGGGGCCCGCAACTAATGAAAAACTGTTTTTT. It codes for CASRDRGPATNEKLFF.

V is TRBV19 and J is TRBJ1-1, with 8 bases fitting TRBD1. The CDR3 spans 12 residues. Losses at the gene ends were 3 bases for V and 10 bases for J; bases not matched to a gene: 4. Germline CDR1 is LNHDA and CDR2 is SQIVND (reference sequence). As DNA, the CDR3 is TGTGCCAGTAGTATGGGCAGGGGGCGAGCTTTCTTT. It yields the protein CASSMGRGRAFF.

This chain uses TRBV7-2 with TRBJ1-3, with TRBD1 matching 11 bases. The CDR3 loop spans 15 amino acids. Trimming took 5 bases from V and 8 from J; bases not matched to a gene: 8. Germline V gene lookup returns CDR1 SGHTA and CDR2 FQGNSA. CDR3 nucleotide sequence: TGTGCCAGCAGCCGTGGACAGGGGGCTCGGGACACCATATATTTT. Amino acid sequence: CASSRGQGARDTIYF.

CDR3 residues: CSLDVSGMRDTQYF. The CDR3 DNA follows: TGCAGCCTCGACGTTAGCGGGATGAGAGATACGCAGTATTTT. This chain connects TRBV29-1 to TRBJ2-3, with 8 bases aligning to TRBD2. V shed 8 bases and J 5 bases; nucleotides not matched to a gene: 12. The CDR3 is 14 amino acids. Germline V gene lookup returns CDR1 SQVTM and CDR2 ANQGSEA.

The CDR3 DNA reads as TGTGCCAGCAGCTCAGACAGGGGTAGCGAAAAACTGTTTTTT. Its protein is CASSSDRGSEKLFF. The rearrangement uses TRBV11-3 and TRBJ1-4; the match to TRBD1 covers 8 bases. The CDR3 covers 14 residues. The V segment lost 4 bases and the J segment 8 bases; nucleotides outside the gene matches: 6. Germline loops: CDR1 SGHNT, CDR2 YENEEA.

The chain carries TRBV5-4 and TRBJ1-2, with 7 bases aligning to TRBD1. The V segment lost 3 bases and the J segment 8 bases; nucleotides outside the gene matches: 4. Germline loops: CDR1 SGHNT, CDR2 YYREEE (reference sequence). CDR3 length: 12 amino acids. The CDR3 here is CASSSYRGGYTF. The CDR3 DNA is TGTGCCAGCAGCTCATACAGGGGAGGCTACACCTTC. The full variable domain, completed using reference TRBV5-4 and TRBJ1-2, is ETGVTQSPTHLIKTRGQQVTLRCSSQSGHNTVSWYQQALGQGPQFIFQYYREEENGRGNFPPRFSGLQFPNYSSELNVNALELDDSALYLCASSSYRGGYTFGSGTRLTVV.

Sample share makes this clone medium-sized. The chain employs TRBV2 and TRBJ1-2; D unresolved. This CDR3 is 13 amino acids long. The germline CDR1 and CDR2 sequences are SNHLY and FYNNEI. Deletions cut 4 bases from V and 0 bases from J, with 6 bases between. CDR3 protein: CASSGQPNYGYTF. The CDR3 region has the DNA TGTGCCAGCAGTGGGCAGCCTAACTATGGCTACACCTTC.

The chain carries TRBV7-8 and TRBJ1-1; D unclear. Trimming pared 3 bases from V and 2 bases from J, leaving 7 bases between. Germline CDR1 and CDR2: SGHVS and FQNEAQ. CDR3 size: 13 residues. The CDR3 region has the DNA TGTGCCAGCAGCTTTCCGGGTAACACTGAAGCTTTCTTT. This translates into CASSFPGNTEAFF.